This record concerns one T cell receptor beta chain sequence. Its specificity is unknown. This specimen comes from a study of cytomegalovirus exposure and HLA in healthy donors. PCR amplification relied on 60 Vbeta primers (plus 13 Jbeta primers). Repertoires were generated with immunoSEQ multiplex PCR, while TCRdb's copy carries only in-frame clones and drops some. The sample includes 78,000 or so clones, more than 50% of them seen just once. Trimming removed 1 base from V and 10 bases from J, with 9 bases in between. This CDR3 comprises 12 residues. CDR1 is MDHEN, CDR2 SYDVKM, per germline. Study conclusions and caveats: Some TCR beta chains (around 160 of them) were listed as cytomegalovirus-associated. A cluster of highly shared sequence variants was likely a sequencing artifact. Productive status was seen about 87% or about 30% of the time for most TCR beta V segments in an earlier analysis.

The receptor was isolated from a male donor in good health and CMV-seropositive. The sequenced sample was PBMCs. The chain couples TRBV28 to TRBJ2-3; tentative D call: TRBD2 (6 bases). CDR3 nucleotides: TGTGCCAGCAGTTTATTAGGAGGGCCGCAGTATTTT. Its protein product is CASSLLGGPQYF. Full variable domain (rest looked up from reference TRBV28 and TRBJ2-3): DVKVTQSSRYLVKRTGEKVFLECVQDMDHENMFWYRQDPGLGLRLIYFSYDVKMKEKGDIPEGYSVSREKKERFSLILESASTNQTSMYLCASSLLGGPQYFGPGTRLTVL.